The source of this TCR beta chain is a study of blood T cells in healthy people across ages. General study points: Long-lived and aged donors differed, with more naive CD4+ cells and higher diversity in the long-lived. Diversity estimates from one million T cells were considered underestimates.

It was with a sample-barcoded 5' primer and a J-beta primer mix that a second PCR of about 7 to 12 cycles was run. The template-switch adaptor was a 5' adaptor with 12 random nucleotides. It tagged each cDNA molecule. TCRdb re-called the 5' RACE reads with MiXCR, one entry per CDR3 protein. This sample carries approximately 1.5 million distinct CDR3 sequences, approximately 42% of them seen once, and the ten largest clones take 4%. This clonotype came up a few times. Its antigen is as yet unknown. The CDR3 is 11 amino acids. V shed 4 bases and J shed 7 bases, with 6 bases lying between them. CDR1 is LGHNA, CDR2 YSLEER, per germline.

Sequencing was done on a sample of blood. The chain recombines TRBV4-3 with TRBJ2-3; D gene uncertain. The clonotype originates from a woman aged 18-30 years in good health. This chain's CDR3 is CASSLQNTQYF. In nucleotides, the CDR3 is TGCGCCAGCAGCCTTCAAAATACGCAGTATTTT.